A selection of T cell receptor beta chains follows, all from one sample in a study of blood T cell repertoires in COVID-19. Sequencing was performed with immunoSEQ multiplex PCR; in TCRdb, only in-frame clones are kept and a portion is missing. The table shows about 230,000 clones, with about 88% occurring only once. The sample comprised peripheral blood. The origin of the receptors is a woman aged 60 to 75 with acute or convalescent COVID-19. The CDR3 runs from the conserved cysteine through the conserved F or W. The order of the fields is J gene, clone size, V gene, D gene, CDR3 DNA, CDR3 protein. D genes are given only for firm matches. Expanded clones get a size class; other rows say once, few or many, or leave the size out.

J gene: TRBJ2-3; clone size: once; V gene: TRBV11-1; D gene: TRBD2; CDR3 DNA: TGTGCCAGCAGCTTAGCCGGAAGGACTAGCGGGACCACAGATACGCAGTATTTT; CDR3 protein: CASSLAGRTSGTTDTQYF
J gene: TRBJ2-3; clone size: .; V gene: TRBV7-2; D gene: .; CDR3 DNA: TGTGCCAGCAGCTTATATGGCGGTAACACAGATACGCAGTATTTT; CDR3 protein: CASSLYGGNTDTQYF
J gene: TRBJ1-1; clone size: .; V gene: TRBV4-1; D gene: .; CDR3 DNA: TGCGCCAGCACTCCTGAGGGTAAGACTGAAGCTTTCTTT; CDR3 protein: CASTPEGKTEAFF
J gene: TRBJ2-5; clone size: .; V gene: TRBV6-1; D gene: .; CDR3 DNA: TGTGCCAGCAGTTCAGACAGGAACCAGTACTTC; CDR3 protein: CASSSDRNQYF
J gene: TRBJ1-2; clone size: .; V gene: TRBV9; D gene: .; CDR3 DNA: TGTGCCAGCAGCGTAGACAGGGAATATGGCTACACCTTC; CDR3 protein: CASSVDREYGYTF
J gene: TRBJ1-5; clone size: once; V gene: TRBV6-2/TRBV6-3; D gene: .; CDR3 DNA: TGTGCCAGCAGTTTACGGGCGTGGGGGCGCGGAGATGTAAGCAATCAGCCCCAGCATTTT; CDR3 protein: CASSLRAWGRGDVSNQPQHF
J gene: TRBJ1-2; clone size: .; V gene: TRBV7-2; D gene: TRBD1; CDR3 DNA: TGTGCCAGCAGCTTAGGGTGGACAGGGTCGGATGGCTACACCTTC; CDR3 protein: CASSLGWTGSDGYTF
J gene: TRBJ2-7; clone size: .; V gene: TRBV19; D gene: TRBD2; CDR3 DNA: TGTGCCAGTACGAAACTAGCGGGGTCCTACGAGCAGTACTTC; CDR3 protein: CASTKLAGSYEQYF
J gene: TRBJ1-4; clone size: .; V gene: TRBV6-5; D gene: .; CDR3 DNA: TGTGCCAGCACCCCCTCGGGGAGGGAAAAACTGTTTTTT; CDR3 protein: CASTPSGREKLFF
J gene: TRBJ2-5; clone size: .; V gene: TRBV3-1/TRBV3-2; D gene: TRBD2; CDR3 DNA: TGTGCCAGCAGCCGAAGCGGGGGGCTCCAAGAGACCCAGTACTTC; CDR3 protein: CASSRSGGLQETQYF
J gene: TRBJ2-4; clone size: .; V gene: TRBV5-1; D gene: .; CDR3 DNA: TGCGCCAGCAGCTCCACCGGGGGGCATGAGGCCAAAAACATTCAGTACTTC; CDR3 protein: CASSSTGGHEAKNIQYF
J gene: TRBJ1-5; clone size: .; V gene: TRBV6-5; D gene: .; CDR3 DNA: TGTGCCAGCACCCCACAGGGCTTAGTCGATCAGCCCCAGCATTTT; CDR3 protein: CASTPQGLVDQPQHF
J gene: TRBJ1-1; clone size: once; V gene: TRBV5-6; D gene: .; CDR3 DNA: TGTGCCAGCAGCTTGGAGGGGCGCACTGAAGCTTTCTTT; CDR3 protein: CASSLEGRTEAFF
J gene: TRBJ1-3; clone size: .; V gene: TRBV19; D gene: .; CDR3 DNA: TGTGCCAGCTCCCTAACGTACGGGACAAGTTACACTGGAAACACCATATATTTT; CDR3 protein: CASSLTYGTSYTGNTIYF
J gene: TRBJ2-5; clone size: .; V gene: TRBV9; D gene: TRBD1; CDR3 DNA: TGTGCCAGCAGCGTAAATAACAGGGGGCGCGAGACCCAGTACTTC; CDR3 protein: CASSVNNRGRETQYF
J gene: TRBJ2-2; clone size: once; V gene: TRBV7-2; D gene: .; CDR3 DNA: TGTGCCAGCAGCTTAGGCTGGGGGCGCAACACCGGGGAGCTGTTTTTT; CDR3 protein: CASSLGWGRNTGELFF
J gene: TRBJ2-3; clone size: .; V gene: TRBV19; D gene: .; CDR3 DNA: TGTGCCAGTACACCACAGGCCTCGGTCGATACGCAGTATTTT; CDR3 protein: CASTPQASVDTQYF
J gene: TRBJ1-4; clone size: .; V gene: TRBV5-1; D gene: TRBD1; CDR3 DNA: TGCGCCAGCAGCCTACAGACAGGGCTTCGGGAAAAACTGTTTTTT; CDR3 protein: CASSLQTGLREKLFF
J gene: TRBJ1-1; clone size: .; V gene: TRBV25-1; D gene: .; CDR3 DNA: TGTGCCAGCAGTGAATTTGCCAGAAGTACGAACACTGAAGCTTTCTTT; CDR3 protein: CASSEFARSTNTEAFF
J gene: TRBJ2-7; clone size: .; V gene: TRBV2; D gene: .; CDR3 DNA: TGTGCCAGCAGTGAAAATTTATACAATGTCTACGAGCAGTACTTC; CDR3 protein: CASSENLYNVYEQYF
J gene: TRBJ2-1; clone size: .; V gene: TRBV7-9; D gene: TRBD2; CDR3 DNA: TGTGCCAGCAGCTTAGTAGCGGGGAGCTCCTACAATGAGCAGTTCTTC; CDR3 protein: CASSLVAGSSYNEQFF
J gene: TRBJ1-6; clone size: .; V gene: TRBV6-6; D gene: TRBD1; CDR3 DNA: TGTGCCAGCAGTTACTCGACAGGGGCCCCAGGTTCACCCCTCCACTTT; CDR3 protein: CASSYSTGAPGSPLHF
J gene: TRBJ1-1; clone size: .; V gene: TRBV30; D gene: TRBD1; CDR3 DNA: TGTGCCTGGAGTACTGGACAGGGGGCTTGGGGCGACACTGAAGCTTTCTTT; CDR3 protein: CAWSTGQGAWGDTEAFF
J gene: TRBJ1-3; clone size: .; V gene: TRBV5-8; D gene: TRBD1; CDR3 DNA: TGTGCCAGCAGATCCTACAGGGGACGTGGAAACACCATATATTTT; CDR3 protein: CASRSYRGRGNTIYF
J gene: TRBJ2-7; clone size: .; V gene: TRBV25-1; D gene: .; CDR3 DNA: TGTGCCAGCAGAACTCTTAAGGTGGCAGGGGATAGGTCCTACGAGCAGTACTTC; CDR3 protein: CASRTLKVAGDRSYEQYF
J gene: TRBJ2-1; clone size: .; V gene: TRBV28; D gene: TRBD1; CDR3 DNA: TGTGCCAGCAGTCCTGGGACAGGGGTGTACAATGAGCAGTTCTTC; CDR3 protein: CASSPGTGVYNEQFF